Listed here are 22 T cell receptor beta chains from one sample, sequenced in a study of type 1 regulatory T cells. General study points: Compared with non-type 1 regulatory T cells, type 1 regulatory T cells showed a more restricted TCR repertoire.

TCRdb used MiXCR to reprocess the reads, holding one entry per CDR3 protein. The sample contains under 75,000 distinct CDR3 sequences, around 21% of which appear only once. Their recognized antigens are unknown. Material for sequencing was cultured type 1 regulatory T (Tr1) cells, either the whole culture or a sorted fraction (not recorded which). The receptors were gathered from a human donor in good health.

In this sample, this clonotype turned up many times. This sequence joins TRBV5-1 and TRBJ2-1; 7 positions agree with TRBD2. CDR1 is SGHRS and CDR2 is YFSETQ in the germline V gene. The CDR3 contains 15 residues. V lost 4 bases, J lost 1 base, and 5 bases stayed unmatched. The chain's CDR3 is CASSRTRGSYNEQFF. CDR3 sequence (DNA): TGCGCCAGCAGCCGGACTAGGGGTTCCTACAATGAGCAGTTCTTC.

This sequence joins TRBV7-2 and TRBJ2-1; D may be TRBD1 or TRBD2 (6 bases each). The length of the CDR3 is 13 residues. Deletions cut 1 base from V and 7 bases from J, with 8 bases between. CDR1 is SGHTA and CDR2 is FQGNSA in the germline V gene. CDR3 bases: TGTGCCAGCAGCTTAGAGGGGGGTAATGAGCAGTTCTTC. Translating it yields CASSLEGGNEQFF.

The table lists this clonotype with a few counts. The CDR3 region has the DNA TGCAGTGCTGGGGACCAGCGGGAGGGCCGGGACATTCAGTACTTC. This sequence encodes CSAGDQREGRDIQYF. The rearrangement links TRBV20-1 to TRBJ2-4; 10 nucleotides agree with TRBD2. The CDR3 is 15 residues long. CDR1 and CDR2 (germline): DFQATT, SNEGSKA (reference sequence). J was trimmed by 8 bases and V by 5 bases; bases with no gene match: 12.

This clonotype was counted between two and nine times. CDR3 DNA sequence: TGCGCCAGCAGCTTGGACAGGGTTACAATCGGGGAGCTGTTTTTT. Encoded protein: CASSLDRVTIGELFF. This chain uses TRBV5-1 with TRBJ2-2, with D perhaps matching TRBD1 (6 bases). The CDR3 sequence is 15 residues long. V was trimmed by 0 bases and J by 7 bases, leaving 13 bases between them. Germline CDR1 and CDR2: SGHRS and YFSETQ.

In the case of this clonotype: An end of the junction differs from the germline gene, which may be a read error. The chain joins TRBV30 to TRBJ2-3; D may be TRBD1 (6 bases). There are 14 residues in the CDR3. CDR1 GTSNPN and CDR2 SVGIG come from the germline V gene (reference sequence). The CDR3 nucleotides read TGTGTCTGGCAGACAGGCACAAGCACAGATACGCAGTATTTT. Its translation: CVWQTGTSTDTQYF. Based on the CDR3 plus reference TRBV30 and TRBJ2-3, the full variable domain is SQTIHQWPATLVQPVGSPLSLECTVEGTSNPNLYWYRQAAGRGLQLLFYSVGIGQISSEVPQNLSASRPQDRQFILSSKKLLLSDSGFYLCVWQTGTSTDTQYFGPGTRLTVL.

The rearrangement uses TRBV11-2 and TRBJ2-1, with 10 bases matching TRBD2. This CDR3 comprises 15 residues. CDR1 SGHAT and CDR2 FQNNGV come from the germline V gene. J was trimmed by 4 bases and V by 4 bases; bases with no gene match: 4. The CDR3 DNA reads TGTGCCAGCAGCTCGGGACTAGCGATTTACAATGAGCAGTTCTTC. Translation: CASSSGLAIYNEQFF.

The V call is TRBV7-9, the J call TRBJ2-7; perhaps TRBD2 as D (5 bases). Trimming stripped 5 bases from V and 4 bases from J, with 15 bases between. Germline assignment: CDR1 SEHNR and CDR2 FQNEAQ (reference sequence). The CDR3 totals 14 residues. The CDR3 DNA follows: TGTGCCAGCAGCCCCCTTGCTAGCTGGTACGAGCAGTACTTC. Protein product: CASSPLASWYEQYF. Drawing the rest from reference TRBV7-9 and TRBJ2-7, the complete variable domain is DTGVSQNPRHKITKRGQNVTFRCDPISEHNRLYWYRQTLGQGPEFLTYFQNEAQLEKSRLLSDRFSAERPKGSFSTLEIQRTEQGDSAMYLCASSPLASWYEQYFGPGTRLTVT.

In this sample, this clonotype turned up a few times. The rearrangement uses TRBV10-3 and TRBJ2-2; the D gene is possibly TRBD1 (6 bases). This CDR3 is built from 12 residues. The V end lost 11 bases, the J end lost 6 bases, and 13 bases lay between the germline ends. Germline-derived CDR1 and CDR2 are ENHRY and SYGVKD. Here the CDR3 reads CALSGGPGELFF. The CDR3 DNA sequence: TGTGCCTTAAGTGGGGGCCCCGGGGAGCTGTTTTTT.

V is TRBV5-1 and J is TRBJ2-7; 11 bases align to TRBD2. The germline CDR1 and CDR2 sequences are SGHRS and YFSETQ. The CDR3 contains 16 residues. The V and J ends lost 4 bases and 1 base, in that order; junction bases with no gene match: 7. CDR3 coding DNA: TGCGCCAGCAGCGCCACTAGCGGGAGAACGTCCTACGAGCAGTACTTC. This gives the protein CASSATSGRTSYEQYF.

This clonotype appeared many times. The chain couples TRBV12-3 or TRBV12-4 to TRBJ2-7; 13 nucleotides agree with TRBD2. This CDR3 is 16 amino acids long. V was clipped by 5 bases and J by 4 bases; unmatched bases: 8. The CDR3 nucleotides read TGTGCCAGCAGTCCTGGACTAGCGGGAGCTGTTTACGAGCAGTACTTC. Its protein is CASSPGLAGAVYEQYF.

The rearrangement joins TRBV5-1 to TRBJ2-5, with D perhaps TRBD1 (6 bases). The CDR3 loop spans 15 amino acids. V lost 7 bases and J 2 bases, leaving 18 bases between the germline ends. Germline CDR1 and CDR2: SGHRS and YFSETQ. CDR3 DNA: TGCGCCAGCGCGCCCACACCCGGACAGCAAGAGACCCAGTACTTC. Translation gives CASAPTPGQQETQYF. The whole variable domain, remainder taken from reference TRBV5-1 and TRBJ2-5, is KAGVTQTPRYLIKTRGQQVTLSCSPISGHRSVSWYQQTPGQGLQFLFEYFSETQRNKGNFPGRFSGRQFSNSRSEMNVSTLELGDSALYLCASAPTPGQQETQYFGPGTRLLVL.

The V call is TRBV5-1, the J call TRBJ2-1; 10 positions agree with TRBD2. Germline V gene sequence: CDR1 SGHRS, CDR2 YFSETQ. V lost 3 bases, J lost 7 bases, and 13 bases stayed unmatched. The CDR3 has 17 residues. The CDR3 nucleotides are TGCGCCAGCAGCTCAGGCGGCCTAGCGGGAGTTTCGAATGAGCAGTTCTTC. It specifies CASSSGGLAGVSNEQFF.

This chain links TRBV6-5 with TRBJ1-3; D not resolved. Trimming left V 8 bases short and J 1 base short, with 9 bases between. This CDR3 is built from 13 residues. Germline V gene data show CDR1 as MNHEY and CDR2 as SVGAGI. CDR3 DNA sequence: TGTGCCAGCCTGACGGTGTCTGGAAACACCATATATTTT. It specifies CASLTVSGNTIYF.

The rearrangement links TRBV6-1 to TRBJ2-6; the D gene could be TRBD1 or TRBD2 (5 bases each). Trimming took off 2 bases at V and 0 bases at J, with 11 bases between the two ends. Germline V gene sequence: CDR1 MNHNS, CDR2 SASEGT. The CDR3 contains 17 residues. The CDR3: CASSENLGTSGANVLTF. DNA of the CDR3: TGTGCCAGCAGTGAAAATCTTGGGACCTCTGGGGCCAACGTCCTGACTTTC.

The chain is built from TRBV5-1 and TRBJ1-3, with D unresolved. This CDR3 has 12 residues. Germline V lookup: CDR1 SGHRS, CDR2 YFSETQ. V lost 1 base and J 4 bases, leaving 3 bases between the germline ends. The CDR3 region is CASSLTGNTIYF. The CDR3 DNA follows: TGCGCCAGCAGCTTGACCGGAAACACCATATATTTT.

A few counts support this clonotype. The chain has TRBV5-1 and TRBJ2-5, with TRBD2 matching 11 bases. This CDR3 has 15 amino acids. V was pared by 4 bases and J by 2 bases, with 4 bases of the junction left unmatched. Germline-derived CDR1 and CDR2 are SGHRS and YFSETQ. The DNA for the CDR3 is TGCGCCAGCAGCCCCGGGACTAGCGGTCAAGAGACCCAGTACTTC. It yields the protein CASSPGTSGQETQYF.

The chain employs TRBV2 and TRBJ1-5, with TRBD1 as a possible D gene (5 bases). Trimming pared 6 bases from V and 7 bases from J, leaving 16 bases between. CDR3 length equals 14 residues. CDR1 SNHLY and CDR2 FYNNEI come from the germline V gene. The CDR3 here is CASSADRTGQPQHF. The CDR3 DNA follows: TGTGCCAGCAGCGCCGACAGAACGGGGCAGCCCCAGCATTTT.

This CDR3 is CASSERGAPNYGYTF. The CDR3 DNA sequence: TGTGCCAGCAGTGAGAGGGGGGCGCCTAACTATGGCTACACCTTC. The genes are TRBV25-1 and TRBJ1-2; tentatively, D is TRBD1 (6 bases). The CDR3 spans 15 residues. Germline CDR1 is MGHDK and CDR2 is SYGVNS. V lost 3 bases and J lost 0, with 11 bases in between.

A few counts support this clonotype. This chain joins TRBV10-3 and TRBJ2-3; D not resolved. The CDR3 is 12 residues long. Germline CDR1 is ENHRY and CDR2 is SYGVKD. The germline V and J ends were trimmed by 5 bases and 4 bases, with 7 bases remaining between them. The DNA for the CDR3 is TGTGCCATCAGTTCCATAGCAGATACGCAGTATTTT. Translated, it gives CAISSIADTQYF.

DNA for the CDR3: TGCAGTGCCCCGACTAGCGGGAGAACGACAGATACGCAGTATTTT. Amino acids: CSAPTSGRTTDTQYF. V gene TRBV20-1 combines with J gene TRBJ2-3; 12 positions match TRBD2. The CDR3 has 15 residues. The germline V gene has CDR1 DFQATT and CDR2 SNEGSKA (reference sequence). V lost 6 bases and J lost 3; bases outside the gene matches: 7.

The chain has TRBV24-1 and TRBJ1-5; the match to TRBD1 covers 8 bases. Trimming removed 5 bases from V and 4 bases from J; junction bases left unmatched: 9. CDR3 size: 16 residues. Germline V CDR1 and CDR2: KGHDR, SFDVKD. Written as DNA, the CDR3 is TGTGCCACCAGTGGGAGTAGGGACAGGTGGAATCAGCCCCAGCATTTT. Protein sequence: CATSGSRDRWNQPQHF.

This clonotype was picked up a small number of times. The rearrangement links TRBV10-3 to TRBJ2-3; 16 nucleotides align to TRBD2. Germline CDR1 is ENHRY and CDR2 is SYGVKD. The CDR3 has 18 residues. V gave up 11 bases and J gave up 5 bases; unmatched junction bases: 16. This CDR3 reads CAVNTGTSGRADLDTQYF. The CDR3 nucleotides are TGTGCCGTCAACACCGGGACTAGCGGGAGGGCCGATCTAGATACGCAGTATTTT.